What follows describes a single T cell receptor (beta chain). What it binds is not known. These data belong to a study of CD8+CD57+ T cells in acquired aplastic anemia. Study-level background: Sorting CD4+ and CD8+ cells gave DNA averaging about 3.2 ug. Reads per healthy sample averaged around 10 million (CD4+) and about 12 million (CD8+).

Genomic DNA templated the TCR beta VDJ and CDR3 profiling. TCRdb analysed the reads with MiXCR anew, one entry per CDR3 protein. In the table there are more than 150,000 distinct CDR3 sequences, less than 55% of which are singletons. This CDR3 comprises 13 residues. CDR1 and CDR2 from the germline V gene are SGHDT and YYEEEE. The junction had 5 bases not matched to a gene; V was cut back by 4 bases and J by 5 bases. Study conclusions and caveats: Researchers reported that CD8+ Simpson's diversity was not significantly different in patients versus controls. Patients and controls turned out to have more than 25 CD8+ CDR3 sequences in common.

The chain recombines TRBV5-6 with TRBJ1-1; 7 bases are a match to TRBD1. The material sequenced was sorted CD4+, CD8+, or CD8+CD57+ T cells (not recorded which) from PBMCs. The receptor's source is a human donor in good health. CDR3 sequence reads: CASSGTGVTEAFF. CDR3 in DNA: TGTGCCAGCAGCGGAACAGGGGTAACTGAAGCTTTCTTT.